The sequence of this T cell receptor beta chain was determined in a study of T cell responses to AZD1222 COVID-19 vaccine. In regard to this clone: As yet, its antigen is unknown.

General study results and limits: Donors were chiefly white British, with a greater number of females, and clonal diversity was perhaps underestimated. Just a handful of people given AZD1222 tested seropositive at baseline. Every sample of the repertoires postdated the peak T cell response.

Second-dose groups at about 4 or about 12 weeks were pooled. There are 18 residues in the CDR3. The germline CDR1 and CDR2 sequences are LGHNT and FRNRAP. After removal of 5 bases from V and 1 base from J, the junction contained 15 bases not matched to a gene. The method was immunoSEQ multiplex PCR; TCRdb's version includes in-frame clones alone and lacks a portion of them. Among approximately 170,000 clones listed, around 88% were seen once. Material: peripheral blood, obtained 28 days after the second AZD1222 dose. The chain recombines TRBV12-5 with TRBJ1-2, with 8 bases aligning to TRBD1. This clonotype was obtained from an adult who received the AZD1222 COVID-19 vaccine. As DNA, the CDR3 is TGTGCTAGTGGTCAAACACGTACGGGGACAGGAAGTAACTATGGCTACACCTTC. Its protein product is CASGQTRTGTGSNYGYTF.